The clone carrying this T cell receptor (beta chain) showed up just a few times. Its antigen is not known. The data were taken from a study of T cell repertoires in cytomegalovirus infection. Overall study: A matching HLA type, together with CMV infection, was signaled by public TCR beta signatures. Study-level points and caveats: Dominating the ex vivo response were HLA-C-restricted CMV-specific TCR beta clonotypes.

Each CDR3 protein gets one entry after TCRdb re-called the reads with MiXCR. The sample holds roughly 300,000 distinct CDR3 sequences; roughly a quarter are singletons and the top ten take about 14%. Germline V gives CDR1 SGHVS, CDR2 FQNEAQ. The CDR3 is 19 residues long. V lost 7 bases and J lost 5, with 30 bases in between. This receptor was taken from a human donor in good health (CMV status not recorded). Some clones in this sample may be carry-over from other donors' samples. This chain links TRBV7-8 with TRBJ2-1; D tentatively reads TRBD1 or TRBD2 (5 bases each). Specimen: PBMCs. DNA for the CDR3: TGTGCCAGCACCCTTTTCTCACCGGGACCCCTCACGATAGACAATGAGCAGTTCTTC. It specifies CASTLFSPGPLTIDNEQFF.